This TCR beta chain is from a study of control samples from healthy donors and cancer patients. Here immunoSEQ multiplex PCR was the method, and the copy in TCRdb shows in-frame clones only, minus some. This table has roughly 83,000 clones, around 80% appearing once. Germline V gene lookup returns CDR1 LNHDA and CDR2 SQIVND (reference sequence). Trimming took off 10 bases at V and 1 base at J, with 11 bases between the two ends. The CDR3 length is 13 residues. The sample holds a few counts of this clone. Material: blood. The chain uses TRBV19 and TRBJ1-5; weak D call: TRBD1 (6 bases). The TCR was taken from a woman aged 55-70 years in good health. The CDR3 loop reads CATEGVSNQPQHF. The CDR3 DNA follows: TGTGCCACAGAGGGGGTAAGCAATCAGCCCCAGCATTTT.